These 18 T cell receptor beta chains were all obtained from the same sample, sequenced in a study of cytomegalovirus exposure and HLA in healthy donors. The PCR was carried out with 60 Vbeta primers and 13 Jbeta primers. Data came from immunoSEQ multiplex PCR; TCRdb stores just in-frame clones and leaves some out. The sample holds about 170,000 clones, around 80% seen once. The specimen sequenced was PBMCs. These receptors came from a girl aged 10 to 17 in good health and CMV-seropositive.

This clone showed up just once. This chain links TRBV28 with TRBJ2-2, with D uncertain. From germline, CDR1 is MDHEN and CDR2 SYDVKM. CDR3 length: 14 amino acids. V lost 5 bases and J lost 5, with 12 bases in between. The CDR3 is CASSNLGSTGELFF. The CDR3 nucleotides read TGTGCCAGCAGTAACCTAGGTTCGACCGGGGAGCTGTTTTTT.

This chain links TRBV18 with TRBJ1-1; D is possibly TRBD1 (6 bases). V was clipped by 2 bases and J by 5 bases, with 15 bases between them. This CDR3 contains 15 residues. CDR1 and CDR2 from the germline V gene are KGHSH and LQKENI. DNA of the CDR3: TGTGCCAGCTCACCAACTTACCGGGACACGACTGAAGCTTTCTTT. Its protein is CASSPTYRDTTEAFF.

As for this clone: This specimen includes other DNA sequences encoding the same CDR3. This chain uses TRBV30 with TRBJ1-2; D remains unclear. This CDR3 region has 11 residues. Germline V gene data show CDR1 as GTSNPN and CDR2 as SVGIG (reference sequence). V dropped 2 bases and J dropped 6 bases, with 7 bases sitting between them. CDR3 amino acids: CAWSTGDGYTF. The CDR3 nucleotides read TGTGCCTGGAGTACGGGAGATGGCTACACCTTC.

The chain links TRBV6-6 to TRBJ2-7; D possibly corresponds to TRBD1 (6 bases). This CDR3 is built from 15 residues. Trimming removed 6 bases from V and 1 base from J, with 16 bases in between. The germline CDR1 and CDR2 sequences are MNHNY and SVGAGI (reference sequence). The CDR3 coding sequence is TGTGCCAGCAGGGCCCTGGACAGTTTTTCCTACGAGCAGTACTTC. It codes for CASRALDSFSYEQYF.

The chain combines TRBV28 with TRBJ2-3, with 11 positions matching TRBD2. With 5 bases clipped from V and 2 bases from J, the junction kept 9 bases outside the gene matches. The CDR3 has 17 amino acids. Germline V lookup: CDR1 MDHEN, CDR2 SYDVKM. This chain's CDR3 is CASSKPPLAGDTDTQYF. In DNA form, the CDR3 reads TGTGCCAGCAGTAAGCCCCCACTAGCGGGGGACACAGATACGCAGTATTTT.

J is TRBJ2-5 and V is TRBV7-9; 16 nucleotides align to TRBD2. There are 16 residues in the CDR3. Germline-derived CDR1 and CDR2 are SEHNR and FQNEAQ (reference sequence). Losses at the gene ends were 6 bases for V and 2 bases for J; bases not matched to a gene: 3. The CDR3 bases are TGTGCCAGCAGTGAGGGACTAGCGGGGGGGCAAGAGACCCAGTACTTC. It is translated as CASSEGLAGGQETQYF.

In its sample, this clone was seen a few times. This sequence joins TRBV5-1 and TRBJ2-5, with D perhaps TRBD2 (6 bases). Germline CDR1 SGHRS, CDR2 YFSETQ. CDR3 length: 14 residues. V lost 0 bases to trimming and J lost 2 bases, with 8 bases between them. As DNA, the CDR3 is TGCGCCAGCAGCTTGGGGCTAGCGCAAGAGACCCAGTACTTC. Translating gives CASSLGLAQETQYF.

The rearrangement uses TRBV18 and TRBJ2-1; D ambiguous. Trimming removed 5 bases at V and 0 bases at J, with 8 bases between. The CDR3 is 14 residues long. Germline lookup yields CDR1 KGHSH and CDR2 LQKENI. CDR3 sequence reads: CASSALGSYNEQFF. The CDR3 bases are TGTGCCAGCTCAGCCCTCGGCTCCTACAATGAGCAGTTCTTC.

The chain combines TRBV7-9 with TRBJ2-1; 8 bases are a match to TRBD2. Losses at the gene ends were 6 bases for V and 0 bases for J; bases not matched to a gene: 13. The CDR3 is made up of 18 amino acids. The V gene's germline CDR1 is SEHNR and CDR2 FQNEAQ (reference sequence). The CDR3 protein is CASSEWRGAPGSYNEQFF. CDR3 bases: TGTGCCAGCAGTGAGTGGCGGGGGGCCCCGGGCTCCTACAATGAGCAGTTCTTC. The variable domain in full, with the rest retrieved from reference TRBV7-9 and TRBJ2-1, is DTGVSQNPRHKITKRGQNVTFRCDPISEHNRLYWYRQTLGQGPEFLTYFQNEAQLEKSRLLSDRFSAERPKGSFSTLEIQRTEQGDSAMYLCASSEWRGAPGSYNEQFFGPGTRLTVL.

The chain employs TRBV7-8 and TRBJ2-1; 7 positions match TRBD1. Germline V gene lookup returns CDR1 SGHVS and CDR2 FQNEAQ. V lost 4 bases and J lost 2; bases outside the gene matches: 8. The CDR3 sequence is 16 residues long. For the CDR3, the DNA is TGTGCCAGCAGCTCCCCGACAGGGATCACCTACAATGAGCAGTTCTTC. Encoded protein: CASSSPTGITYNEQFF.

V and J are TRBV19 and TRBJ2-6; TRBD1 matches at 11 bases. The CDR3 loop spans 19 amino acids. Germline V lookup: CDR1 LNHDA, CDR2 SQIVND (reference sequence). V shed 2 bases and J 2 bases; nucleotides not matched to a gene: 8. The CDR3 DNA follows: TGTGCCAGTAGTATACTACGGGACAGGGGGAAGGCTGGGGCCAACGTCCTGACTTTC. Protein sequence: CASSILRDRGKAGANVLTF.

The CDR3 region is CASPVPGQGRNEQYF. The CDR3 nucleotides read TGCGCCAGCCCAGTCCCGGGACAGGGGAGGAACGAGCAGTACTTC. V is TRBV4-1 and J is TRBJ2-7; TRBD1 matches at 10 bases. This CDR3 contains 15 residues. Germline V lookup: CDR1 MGHRA, CDR2 YSYEKL. The J segment lost 5 bases and the V segment lost 8 bases, leaving 12 bases of the junction unmatched.

The chain has TRBV27 and TRBJ2-7; a possible D gene is TRBD2 (6 bases). Germline values: CDR1 MNHEY, CDR2 SMNVEV (reference sequence). This CDR3 has 14 residues. The V end was cut by 6 bases, the J end by 3 bases, with 15 bases between. The CDR3 bases are TGTGCCAGCAGCCTTCGCGGGACCTACTACGAGCAGTACTTC. Its translation: CASSLRGTYYEQYF.

This clone was counted only a few times. The J gene is TRBJ2-7, the V gene TRBV25-1; D uncertain. The CDR3 loop spans 11 amino acids. Trimming took 4 bases from V and 3 from J, leaving 4 bases between them. Germline-derived CDR1 and CDR2 are MGHDK and SYGVNS. The CDR3 DNA reads TGTGCCAGCAGTGGTCACTACGAGCAGTACTTC. Translating gives CASSGHYEQYF.

V gene TRBV9 combines with J gene TRBJ2-1; weak D call: TRBD2 (6 bases). The CDR3 is 14 residues long. Between the trimmed V and J ends, which lost 4 bases and 7 bases, there was a span of 15 bases. Germline CDR1 reads SGDLS; CDR2 reads YYNGEE. In DNA, the CDR3 is TGTGCCAGCAGCTCCGGAGGGGTTCGAAATGAGCAGTTCTTC. This encodes CASSSGGVRNEQFF.

The chain employs TRBV6-5 and TRBJ2-1; 14 bases align to TRBD2. This CDR3 has 16 amino acids. Trimming took 1 base from V and 5 from J; bases not matched to a gene: 1. Germline V CDR1 and CDR2: MNHEY, SVGAGI. The CDR3 DNA reads as TGTGCCAGCAGTTACTTGGGACTAGCGGGAGACAATGAGCAGTTCTTC. It yields the protein CASSYLGLAGDNEQFF.

The CDR3 DNA reads as TGTGCCAGCAGGCGACTAGCGGCCATTTACAGCGAGCAGTACTTC. This encodes CASRRLAAIYSEQYF. The chain employs TRBV27 and TRBJ2-7, with 9 bases identical to TRBD2. The CDR3 is 15 amino acids. Germline-derived CDR1 and CDR2 are MNHEY and SMNVEV (reference sequence). With V trimmed by 6 bases and J by 6 bases, 12 bases remained unmatched.

This clone occurred once. The chain is built from TRBV6-5 and TRBJ2-7, with 8 nucleotides matching TRBD1. There are 14 residues in the CDR3. Germline V CDR1 and CDR2: MNHEY, SVGAGI. The ends lost 2 bases at V and 5 bases at J; junction bases unmatched: 5. The CDR3 nucleotides are TGTGCCAGCAGTTACGACAGGGGAAGGGACGAGCAGTACTTC. Translated, it gives CASSYDRGRDEQYF.